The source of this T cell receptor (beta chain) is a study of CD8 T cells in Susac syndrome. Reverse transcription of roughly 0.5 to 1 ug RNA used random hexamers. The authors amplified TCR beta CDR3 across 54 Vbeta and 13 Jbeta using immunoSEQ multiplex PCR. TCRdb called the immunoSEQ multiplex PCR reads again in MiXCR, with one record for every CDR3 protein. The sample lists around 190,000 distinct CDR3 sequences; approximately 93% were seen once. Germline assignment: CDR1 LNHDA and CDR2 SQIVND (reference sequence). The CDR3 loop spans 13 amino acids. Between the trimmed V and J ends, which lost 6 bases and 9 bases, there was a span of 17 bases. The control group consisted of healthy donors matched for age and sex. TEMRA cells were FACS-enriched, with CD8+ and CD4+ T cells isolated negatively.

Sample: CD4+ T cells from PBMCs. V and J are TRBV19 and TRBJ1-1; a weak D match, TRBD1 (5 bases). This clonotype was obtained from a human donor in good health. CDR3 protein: CASSDGGSGKAFF. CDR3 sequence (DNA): TGTGCCAGTAGCGATGGGGGATCAGGGAAAGCTTTCTTT.